This TCR beta chain was found in a study of radiation and T cells in renal cell carcinoma. Time point meaning: baseline pretreatment blood. Treatment denoted: 15 Gy SBRT to primary tumor, nephrectomy 4 weeks later. This CDR3 comprises 14 residues. Germline-derived CDR1 and CDR2 are MDHEN and SYDVKM. V gave up 2 bases and J gave up 2 bases, with 10 bases separating them. The repertoire was sequenced with immunoSEQ multiplex PCR; TCRdb's copy has only in-frame clones and lacks some. This table has 100,000 to 150,000 clones, around 83% appearing once. The chain carries TRBV28 and TRBJ2-7; TRBD1 might be the D (6 bases). This sequence was found in a woman aged 55-69 years with renal cell carcinoma. Sequenced material: blood, taken from a patient whose treatment included radiotherapy and nephrectomy. Written as DNA, the CDR3 is TGTGCCAGCAGTTTAACGGGACAACCCTACGAGCAGTACTTC. This sequence encodes CASSLTGQPYEQYF.